This TCR beta chain was observed in a study of PD-1 blockade in classical Hodgkin lymphoma. Study-level background: Patients received nivolumab 3 mg/kg intravenously every 2 weeks. Study conclusions and caveats: CD4+ TCR diversity, unlike CD8+, rose significantly by C4D1. Complete responders' baseline diversity resembled that of newly diagnosed patients.

Relapses following autologous stem cell transplantation were seen in all patients, with brentuximab vedotin exposure varying. Profiling relied on immunoSEQ multiplex PCR, and the TCRdb table lists in-frame clones only, not all of them. The table shows 40,000 to 45,000 clones, with under 75% occurring only once. Points on this clone: The antigen is not known.

CDR3 length: 15 amino acids. Germline values: CDR1 LNHNV, CDR2 YYDKDF (reference sequence). The junction had 2 bases not matched to a gene; V was cut back by 3 bases and J by 3 bases. The receptor was derived from a human donor with classical Hodgkin lymphoma. Here the sequenced sample was peripheral blood mononuclear cells (PBMCs), taken before the second cycle of nivolumab. The genes are TRBV15 and TRBJ2-7; 13 nucleotides line up with TRBD2. CDR3 in amino acids: CATSSRTSGSYEQYF. CDR3 sequence (DNA): TGTGCCACCAGCAGCCGGACTAGCGGGAGCTACGAGCAGTACTTC. The entire variable domain, with the rest obtained from reference TRBV15 and TRBJ2-7, is as follows: DAMVIQNPRYQVTQFGKPVTLSCSQTLNHNVMYWYQQKSSQAPKLLFHYYDKDFNNEADTPDNFQSRRPNTSFCFLDIRSPGLGDTAMYLCATSSRTSGSYEQYFGPGTRLTVT.